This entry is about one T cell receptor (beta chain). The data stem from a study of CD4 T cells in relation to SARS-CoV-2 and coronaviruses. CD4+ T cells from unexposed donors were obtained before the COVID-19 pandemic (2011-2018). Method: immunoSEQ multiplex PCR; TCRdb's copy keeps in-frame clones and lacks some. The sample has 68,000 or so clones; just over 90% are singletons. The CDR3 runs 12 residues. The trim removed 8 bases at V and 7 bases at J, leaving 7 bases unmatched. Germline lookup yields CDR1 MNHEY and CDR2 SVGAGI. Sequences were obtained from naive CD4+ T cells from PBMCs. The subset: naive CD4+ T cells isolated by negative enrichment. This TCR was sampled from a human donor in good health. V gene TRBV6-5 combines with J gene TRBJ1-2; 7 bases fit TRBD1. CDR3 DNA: TGTGCCAGCTCCCGACAGGGAGGTGGCTACACCTTC. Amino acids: CASSRQGGGYTF.